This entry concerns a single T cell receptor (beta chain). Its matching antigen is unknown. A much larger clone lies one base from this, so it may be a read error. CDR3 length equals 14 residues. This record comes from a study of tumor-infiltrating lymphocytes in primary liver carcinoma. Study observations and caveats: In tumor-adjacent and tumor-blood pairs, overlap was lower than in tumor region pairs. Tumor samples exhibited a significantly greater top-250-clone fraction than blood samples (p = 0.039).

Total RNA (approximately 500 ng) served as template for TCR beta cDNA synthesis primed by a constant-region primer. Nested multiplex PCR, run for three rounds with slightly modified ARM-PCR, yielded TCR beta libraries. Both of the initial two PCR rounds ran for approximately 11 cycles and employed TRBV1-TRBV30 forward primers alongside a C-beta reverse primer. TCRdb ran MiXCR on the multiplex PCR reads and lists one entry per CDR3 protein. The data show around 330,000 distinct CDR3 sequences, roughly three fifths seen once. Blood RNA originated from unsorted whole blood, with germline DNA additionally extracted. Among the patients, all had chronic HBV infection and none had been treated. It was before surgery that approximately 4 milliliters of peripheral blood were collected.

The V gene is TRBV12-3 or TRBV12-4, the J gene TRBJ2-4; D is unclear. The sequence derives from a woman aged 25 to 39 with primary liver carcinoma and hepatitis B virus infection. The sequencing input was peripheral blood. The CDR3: CASSLKGSGNIRYF. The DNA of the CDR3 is TGTGCCAGCAGTTTAAAGGGCTCTGGAAACATTCGGTACTTC.